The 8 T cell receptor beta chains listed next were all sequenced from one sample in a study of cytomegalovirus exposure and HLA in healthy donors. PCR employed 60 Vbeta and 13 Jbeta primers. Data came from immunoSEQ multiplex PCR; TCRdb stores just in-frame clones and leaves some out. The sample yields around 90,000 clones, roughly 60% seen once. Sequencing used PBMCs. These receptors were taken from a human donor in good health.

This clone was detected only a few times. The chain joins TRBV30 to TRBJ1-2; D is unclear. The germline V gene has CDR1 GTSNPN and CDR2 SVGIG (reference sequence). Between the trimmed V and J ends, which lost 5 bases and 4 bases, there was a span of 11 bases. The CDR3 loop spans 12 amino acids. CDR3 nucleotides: TGTGCCTGGGGTACGGGAAGCTATGGCTACACCTTC. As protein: CAWGTGSYGYTF.

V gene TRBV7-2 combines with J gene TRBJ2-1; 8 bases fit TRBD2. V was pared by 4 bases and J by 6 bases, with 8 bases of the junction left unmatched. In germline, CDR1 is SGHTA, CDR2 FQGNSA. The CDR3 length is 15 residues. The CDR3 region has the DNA TGTGCCAGCAGCTCCCAACTAGCGGCGGGCAATGAGCAGTTCTTC. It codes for CASSSQLAAGNEQFF.

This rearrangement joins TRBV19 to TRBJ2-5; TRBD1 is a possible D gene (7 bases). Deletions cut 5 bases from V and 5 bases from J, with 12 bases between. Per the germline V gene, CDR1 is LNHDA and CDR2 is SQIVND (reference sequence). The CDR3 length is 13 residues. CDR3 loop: CASSPPGGETQYF. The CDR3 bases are TGTGCCAGTAGTCCCCCAGGGGGGGAGACCCAGTACTTC.

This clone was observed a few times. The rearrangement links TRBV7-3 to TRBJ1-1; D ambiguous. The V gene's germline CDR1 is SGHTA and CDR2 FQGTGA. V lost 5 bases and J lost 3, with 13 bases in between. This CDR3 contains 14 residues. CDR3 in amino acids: CASSLLAGDTEAFF. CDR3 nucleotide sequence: TGTGCCAGCAGCCTTCTTGCGGGAGACACTGAAGCTTTCTTT.

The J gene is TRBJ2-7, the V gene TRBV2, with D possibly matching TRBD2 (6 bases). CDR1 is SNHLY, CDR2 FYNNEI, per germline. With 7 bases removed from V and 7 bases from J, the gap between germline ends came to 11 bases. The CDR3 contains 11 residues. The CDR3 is CASTSGREQYF. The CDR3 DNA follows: TGTGCCAGCACCTCAGGGAGGGAGCAGTACTTC. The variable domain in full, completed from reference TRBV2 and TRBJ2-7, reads EPEVTQTPSHQVTQMGQEVILRCVPISNHLYFYWYRQILGQKVEFLVSFYNNEISEKSEIFDDQFSVERPDGSNFTLKIRSTKLEDSAMYFCASTSGREQYFGPGTRLTVT.

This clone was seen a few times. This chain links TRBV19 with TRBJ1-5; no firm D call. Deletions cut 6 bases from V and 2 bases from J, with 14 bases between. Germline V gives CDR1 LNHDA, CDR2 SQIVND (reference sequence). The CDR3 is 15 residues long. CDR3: CASRNQLRGNQPQHF. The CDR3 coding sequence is TGTGCCAGTAGAAACCAGCTACGGGGCAATCAGCCCCAGCATTTT.

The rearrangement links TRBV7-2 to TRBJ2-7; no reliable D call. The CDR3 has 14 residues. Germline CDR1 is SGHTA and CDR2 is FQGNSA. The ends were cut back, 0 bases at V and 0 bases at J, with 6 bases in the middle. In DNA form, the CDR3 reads TGTGCCAGCAGCTTAGCCCCAAACTCCTACGAGCAGTACTTC. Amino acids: CASSLAPNSYEQYF.

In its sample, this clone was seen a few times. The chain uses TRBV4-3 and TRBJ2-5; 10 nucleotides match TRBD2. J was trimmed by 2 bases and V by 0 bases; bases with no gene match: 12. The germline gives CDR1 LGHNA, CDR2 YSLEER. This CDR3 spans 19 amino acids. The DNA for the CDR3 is TGCGCCAGCAGCCAAGATCCCATTAGCGGGGGGTTAAGACAAGAGACCCAGTACTTC. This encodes CASSQDPISGGLRQETQYF.